The rows below give T cell receptor beta chains drawn from one sample of a study of T-cell reconstitution after alpha-beta-depleted transplantation in children. TCRdb called the PCR reads again in MiXCR, with one record for every CDR3 protein. This sample yields about 610,000 distinct CDR3 sequences, of which roughly a tenth are seen a single time; roughly 4% belongs to the top ten. This specimen consisted of PBMCs from the stem cell graft donor, obtained from the stem cell graft. These receptors were collected from a human donor who donated a stem cell graft to a child with acute myeloid leukemia. The conserved cysteine and the conserved F or W are not part of the CDR3 here. Size is stated for part of the rows, as once, few or many counts, or as a class when the clone is expanded.

J gene | V gene | clone size | CDR3 protein
TRBJ1-2 | TRBV7-8 | - | ASSLTTGGLLYGYT
TRBJ1-1 | TRBV28 | few | ASSLVREAF
TRBJ2-2 | TRBV20-1 | - | SAPSRAVNTGELF
TRBJ2-1 | TRBV6-2/TRBV6-3 | few | ASSNPGLAGMSPSYNEQF
TRBJ1-3 | TRBV10-3 | - | AIIPDAGNTIY
TRBJ1-2 | TRBV6-5 | - | ASSWGPTKGGYT
TRBJ2-5 | TRBV19 | many | ASSGWGRETQY
TRBJ2-7 | TRBV6-2/TRBV6-3 | many | ASRLAGGTFGEQY
TRBJ1-2 | TRBV20-1 | many | SARPPEVANYGYT
TRBJ1-3 | TRBV5-1 | few | ASSLGEVGGNTIY
TRBJ2-4 | TRBV25-1 | few | ASIEILGGGLAGEHKNIQY
TRBJ1-6 | TRBV20-1 | few | SASSGKLAYNSPLH
TRBJ2-7 | TRBV7-9 | few | ASSPQPYEQY
TRBJ2-7 | TRBV24-1 | few | ATSDPGQSYEQY
TRBJ1-5 | TRBV29-1 | many | SVEDPHGGKAQH
TRBJ1-6 | TRBV20-1 | - | SARDTYKSSYNSPLH
TRBJ2-6 | TRBV30 | - | AWTGTGVTSGANVLT
TRBJ2-1 | TRBV11-1 | - | ASSSLRLAGGTYNEQF
TRBJ1-5 | TRBV12-3/TRBV12-4 | few | ASSPTAGLGNQPQH
TRBJ2-1 | TRBV7-9 | - | ASSFGGTGMRNEQF
TRBJ2-1 | TRBV28 | - | ASSLVGVDEQF
TRBJ2-1 | TRBV6-2/TRBV6-3 | many | ASQLAGVSNNEQF